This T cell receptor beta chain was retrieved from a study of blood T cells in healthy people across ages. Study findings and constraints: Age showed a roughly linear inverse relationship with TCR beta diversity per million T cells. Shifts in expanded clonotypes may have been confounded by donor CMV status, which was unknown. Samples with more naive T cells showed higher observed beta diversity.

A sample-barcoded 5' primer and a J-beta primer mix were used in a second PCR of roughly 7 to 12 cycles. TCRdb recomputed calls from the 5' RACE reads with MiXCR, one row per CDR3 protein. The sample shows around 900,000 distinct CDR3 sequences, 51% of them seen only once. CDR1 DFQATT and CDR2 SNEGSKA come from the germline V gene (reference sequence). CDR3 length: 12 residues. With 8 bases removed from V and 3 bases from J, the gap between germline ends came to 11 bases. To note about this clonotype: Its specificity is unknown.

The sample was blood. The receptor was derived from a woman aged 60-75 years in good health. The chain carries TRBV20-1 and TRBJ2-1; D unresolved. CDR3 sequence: CSTRPFYNEQFF. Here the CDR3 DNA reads TGCAGTACAAGACCATTCTACAATGAGCAGTTCTTC.